A selection of T cell receptor beta chains follows, all from one sample in a study of cytomegalovirus exposure and HLA in healthy donors. The repertoire was sequenced with immunoSEQ multiplex PCR; TCRdb's copy has only in-frame clones and lacks some. The repertoire holds under 200,000 clones, over 80% seen once, with around 6.5% in the top ten. Sequencing input: PBMCs. The origin of the receptors is a male donor in good health and CMV-seropositive. CDR3s include the opening cysteine and the closing phenylalanine or tryptophan. Each record gives: J gene, clone size, V gene, D gene, CDR3 protein, CDR3 DNA. D genes are given only for firm matches. The size field is filled for only some rows; it gives once, few, many or a size class.

>TRBJ2-7|NA|TRBV5-1|TRBD2
CASSLLGAGFNYEQYF
TGCGCCAGCAGCTTGTTAGGAGCGGGGTTTAACTACGAGCAGTACTTC
>TRBJ1-3|NA|TRBV27|TRBD1
CASSPGTGFSGNTIYF
TGTGCCAGCAGTCCTGGGACAGGGTTCTCTGGAAACACCATATATTTT
>TRBJ1-4|NA|TRBV18|TRBD1
CASSPTGGRATNEKLFF
TGTGCCAGCTCACCGACAGGGGGCCGTGCAACTAATGAAAAACTGTTTTTT
>TRBJ2-3|NA|TRBV11-3|NA
CASSLGGVRGTDTQYF
TGTGCCAGCAGCTTAGGCGGTGTGAGGGGCACAGATACGCAGTATTTT
>TRBJ2-7|NA|TRBV11-2|TRBD1
CASSIGTGIYEQYF
TGTGCCAGCAGCATCGGGACAGGGATCTACGAGCAGTACTTC
>TRBJ2-7|once|TRBV5-8|NA
CASISPPGGRLYEQYF
TGTGCCAGCATCTCCCCCCCAGGGGGGCGGCTATACGAGCAGTACTTC
>TRBJ2-3|NA|TRBV9|TRBD2
CASSVDYSGSLTDTQYF
TGTGCCAGCAGCGTAGATTACAGCGGGAGCCTCACAGATACGCAGTATTTT
>TRBJ2-3|NA|TRBV7-9|TRBD1
CSSRPLPGQGSTDTQYF
TGTTCCAGCCGACCATTACCGGGACAGGGCTCCACAGATACGCAGTATTTT
>TRBJ1-4|NA|TRBV28|TRBD1
CASSYTGDEKLFF
TGTGCCAGCAGTTATACAGGGGATGAAAAACTGTTTTTT
>TRBJ2-7|NA|TRBV18|TRBD2
CASSPLAPTSGSYEQYF
TGTGCCAGCTCACCACTTGCCCCAACTAGCGGCTCCTACGAGCAGTACTTC
>TRBJ2-5|NA|TRBV7-2|TRBD2
CASSFGASGRETQYF
TGTGCCAGCAGCTTCGGGGCTAGCGGGAGAGAGACCCAGTACTTC
>TRBJ2-1|NA|TRBV19|NA
CASSIGQDNEQFF
TGTGCCAGTAGTATTGGGCAGGACAATGAGCAGTTCTTC
>TRBJ1-2|NA|TRBV7-9|TRBD1
CASSSGQGARGGYTF
TGTGCCAGCAGCTCGGGACAGGGTGCTCGCGGTGGCTACACCTTC
>TRBJ2-7|NA|TRBV5-6|TRBD2
CASSRTRNEQYF
TGTGCCAGCAGCCGGACTAGAAACGAGCAGTACTTC
>TRBJ1-2|NA|TRBV25-1|TRBD1
CASNRGYNYGYTF
TGTGCCAGCAACAGGGGCTACAACTATGGCTACACCTTC
>TRBJ1-3|NA|TRBV27|NA
CASRATPRDSGNTIYF
TGTGCCAGCAGAGCCACCCCCAGGGACTCTGGAAACACCATATATTTT
>TRBJ2-3|NA|TRBV7-2|NA
CASSLDWGKPSTDTQYF
TGTGCCAGCAGCCTGGACTGGGGAAAACCTAGCACAGATACGCAGTATTTT
>TRBJ2-3|few|TRBV5-8|TRBD2
CASSLLAGGPADTQYF
TGTGCCAGCAGCTTACTAGCGGGAGGGCCGGCAGATACGCAGTATTTT
>TRBJ1-5|NA|TRBV28|NA
CASSLSGGSNQPQHF
TGTGCCAGCAGTTTATCGGGGGGAAGCAATCAGCCCCAGCATTTT
>TRBJ2-1|once|TRBV11-3|TRBD2
CASSGRAYEQFF
TGTGCCAGCAGCGGGAGGGCTTATGAGCAGTTCTTC
>TRBJ1-5|NA|TRBV19|NA
CASSPVQWAGNQPQHF
TGTGCCAGTAGTCCCGTACAGTGGGCGGGGAATCAGCCCCAGCATTTT
>TRBJ2-2|NA|TRBV5-1|NA
CASSLSNTANTGELFF
TGCGCCAGCAGCTTAAGTAACACCGCGAACACCGGGGAGCTGTTTTTT
>TRBJ2-3|NA|TRBV10-1|TRBD2
CASRNSGRARDTQYF
TGCGCCAGCAGAAATAGCGGGAGGGCCAGGGATACGCAGTATTTT
>TRBJ1-6|NA|TRBV5-1|TRBD1
CASSFQGASNSPLHF
TGCGCCAGCAGCTTTCAGGGGGCATCGAATTCACCCCTCCACTTT
>TRBJ1-1|once|TRBV28|NA
CASSFFQGSGTEAFF
TGTGCCAGCAGTTTTTTCCAGGGCTCGGGCACTGAAGCTTTCTTT
>TRBJ2-1|NA|TRBV7-2|NA
CASRGLAHEQFF
TGTGCCAGCAGGGGACTGGCCCATGAGCAGTTCTTC
>TRBJ1-6|NA|TRBV6-5|TRBD1
CASRPPKGAFSPLHF
TGTGCCAGCAGGCCACCGAAGGGGGCGTTTTCACCCCTCCACTTT
>TRBJ1-4|once|TRBV5-1|TRBD1
CASTQTGGGEKLFF
TGCGCCAGCACCCAAACAGGGGGGGGTGAAAAACTGTTTTTT
>TRBJ1-5|NA|TRBV14|NA
CASSPQGNNQPQHF
TGTGCCAGCAGCCCCCAGGGTAACAATCAGCCCCAGCATTTT
>TRBJ2-1|NA|TRBV5-1|TRBD2
CASSLAASGSGSSYNEQFF
TGCGCCAGCAGCTTGGCGGCTAGCGGGTCTGGGAGCTCCTACAATGAGCAGTTCTTC
>TRBJ2-3|few|TRBV30|TRBD2
CAWKIAGGADTQYF
TGTGCCTGGAAGATAGCGGGAGGGGCAGATACGCAGTATTTT
>TRBJ2-2|NA|TRBV30|NA
CAWSVWGDGELFF
TGTGCCTGGAGTGTATGGGGGGACGGGGAGCTGTTTTTT
>TRBJ1-3|NA|TRBV7-9|TRBD1
CATQTGVGNTIYF
TGTGCCACCCAAACAGGGGTCGGAAACACCATATATTTT
>TRBJ2-6|NA|TRBV5-1|TRBD2
CASSLAQGLGGANVLTF
TGCGCCAGCAGCTTGGCTCAGGGACTAGGAGGGGCCAACGTCCTGACTTTC
>TRBJ2-4|NA|TRBV6-1|TRBD1
CASSEDRGNIQYF
TGTGCCAGCAGTGAGGACAGGGGGAACATTCAGTACTTC
>TRBJ2-4|NA|TRBV6-1|NA
CASRKQGYIQYF
TGTGCCAGCAGGAAACAGGGTTACATTCAGTACTTC
>TRBJ2-7|NA|TRBV29-1|TRBD1
CSVGTGEAYEQYF
TGCAGCGTTGGAACAGGGGAAGCCTACGAGCAGTACTTC
>TRBJ2-3|NA|TRBV10-3|TRBD2
CAISVAGGSTDTQYF
TGTGCCATCAGTGTGGCGGGAGGAAGCACAGATACGCAGTATTTT
>TRBJ1-5|NA|TRBV7-9|NA
CASSSGHLNQPQHF
TGTGCCAGCAGCTCGGGACATCTCAATCAGCCCCAGCATTTT
>TRBJ1-2|NA|TRBV6-1|TRBD1
CASSVGQGANGYTF
TGTGCCAGCAGTGTTGGACAGGGGGCGAATGGCTACACCTTC
>TRBJ2-7|NA|TRBV20-1|NA
CSASTGVEQYF
TGCAGTGCTAGTACGGGGGTAGAGCAGTACTTC
>TRBJ1-1|NA|TRBV18|TRBD1
CASSRGTGGVDTEAFF
TGTGCCAGCTCACGGGGGACAGGGGGCGTCGACACTGAAGCTTTCTTT
>TRBJ2-7|NA|TRBV7-9|NA
CASSFHRENEQYF
TGTGCCAGCAGCTTCCACAGGGAAAACGAGCAGTACTTC
>TRBJ2-7|NA|TRBV7-9|NA
CASSLGARAGEQYF
TGTGCCAGCAGCTTAGGGGCCAGGGCGGGAGAGCAGTACTTC
>TRBJ2-5|NA|TRBV28|NA
CASLEGGKETQYF
TGTGCCAGCCTGGAAGGGGGTAAAGAGACCCAGTACTTC
>TRBJ2-1|NA|TRBV9|TRBD2
CASSVALAGAREQFF
TGTGCCAGCAGCGTAGCCTTAGCGGGAGCGCGTGAGCAGTTCTTC
>TRBJ2-3|NA|TRBV5-1|NA
CASSLGQETDTQYF
TGCGCCAGCAGCTTGGGACAGGAGACGGATACGCAGTATTTT
>TRBJ2-3|once|TRBV7-9|TRBD2
CASSPAVTSGKDTQYF
TGTGCCAGCAGCCCCGCGGTGACTAGCGGGAAGGATACGCAGTATTTT
>TRBJ2-7|NA|TRBV27|NA
CATRQEISSYEQYF
TGTGCCACCCGACAGGAGATAAGCTCCTACGAGCAGTACTTC
>TRBJ1-4|NA|TRBV4-3|NA
CASSQTRGTNEKLFF
TGCGCCAGCAGCCAAACCAGGGGTACTAATGAAAAACTGTTTTTT
>TRBJ2-2|NA|TRBV30|NA
CAWNPLRTGELFF
TGTGCCTGGAATCCCCTGAGGACCGGGGAGCTGTTTTTT
>TRBJ1-4|NA|TRBV25-1|NA
CASSDRTNEKLFF
TGTGCCAGCAGTGATAGAACTAATGAAAAACTGTTTTTT
>TRBJ2-5|NA|TRBV10-3|TRBD1
CAIRPTGGETQYF
TGTGCCATCAGACCGACAGGGGGAGAGACCCAGTACTTC